The 30 T cell receptor beta chains given below trace back to one sample, sequenced in a study of blood T cell repertoires in COVID-19 (dated by TCRdb to the early 2020s). The method behind the library was the immunoSEQ multiplex PCR assay. This immuneACCESS table, as held by TCRdb, lists in-frame sequences with V and J called but not all clones. Of the missing ones, under half trace to an unresolved V gene in checked studies; the others have no known cause. This sample holds 15,000 to 20,000 clones; about 89% were observed only once. 20% to 30% of the sample comes from the top ten. The sequenced sample was peripheral blood. The receptors derive from a man aged 60 to 75 with acute or convalescent COVID-19.

The rearrangement joins TRBV3-1 (or the pseudogene TRBV3-2) to TRBJ2-5; D is unclear. V lost 1 base, J lost 5 bases, and 11 bases lay in between. Germline V gives CDR1 LGHDT, CDR2 YNNKEL (reference sequence). The CDR3 has 14 amino acids. This CDR3 is CASSQAGTAETQYF. The CDR3 DNA sequence: TGTGCCAGCAGCCAAGCAGGTACGGCGGAGACCCAGTACTTC.

This clone has only a few counts. The V gene is TRBV10-3, the J gene TRBJ2-7; possibly TRBD2 for D (6 bases). V lost 6 bases and J lost 0, with 12 bases in between. The CDR3 runs to 14 residues. The germline CDR1 and CDR2 sequences are ENHRY and SYGVKD. In DNA, the CDR3 is TGTGCCATCAGGGCGGGGCTTTCCTCCTACGAGCAGTACTTC. Translation: CAIRAGLSSYEQYF.

V gene TRBV7-9 combines with J gene TRBJ1-5; weak D call: TRBD1 (6 bases). CDR3 length: 16 residues. Trimming removed 5 bases from V and 8 bases from J, with 22 bases in between. Germline V lookup: CDR1 SEHNR, CDR2 FQNEAQ (reference sequence). This CDR3 is CASSPINHHPGEPQHF. The DNA of the CDR3 is TGTGCCAGCAGCCCTATAAACCACCACCCAGGGGAGCCCCAGCATTTT.

The chain carries TRBV5-3 and TRBJ2-7; the match to TRBD1 covers 7 bases. TRBV5-3 is placed among ORFs of uncertain function. There are 15 residues in the CDR3. With 4 bases clipped from V and 0 bases from J, the junction kept 7 bases outside the gene matches. CDR3 protein: CARSPTTGSSYEQYF. The CDR3 bases are TGTGCCAGAAGCCCTACGACAGGGAGCTCCTACGAGCAGTACTTC.

This chain links TRBV2 with TRBJ2-2; possible D gene TRBD1, 5 bases. This CDR3 is built from 15 residues. In germline, CDR1 is SNHLY, CDR2 FYNNEI. V lost 4 bases and J 1 base, leaving 10 bases between the germline ends. The CDR3 loop is CASSVVGLNTGELFF. The CDR3 bases are TGTGCCAGCAGTGTAGTGGGGCTGAACACCGGGGAGCTGTTTTTT.

V gene TRBV4-2 combines with J gene TRBJ2-2; 9 bases line up with TRBD2. Germline loops: CDR1 LGHNA, CDR2 YNFKEQ. The CDR3 covers 17 residues. The J segment lost 7 bases and the V segment lost 0 bases, leaving 9 bases of the junction unmatched. Written as DNA, the CDR3 is TGTGCCAGCAGCCAAGAGCCCCTAGCGGGATGGGGCGGGGAGCTGTTTTTT. Translation gives CASSQEPLAGWGGELFF.

V and J are TRBV5-4 and TRBJ2-1, with D maybe TRBD1 (6 bases). The germline gives CDR1 SGHNT, CDR2 YYREEE (reference sequence). This CDR3 contains 17 residues. V shed 4 bases and J shed 0 bases, with 17 bases lying between them. The DNA of the CDR3 is TGTGCCAGCAGCCCACCGACAGGTAAAAGCTCCTACAATGAGCAGTTCTTC. Protein: CASSPPTGKSSYNEQFF.

This chain links TRBV2 with TRBJ1-5; perhaps TRBD1 as D (5 bases). The CDR3 runs to 17 residues. From germline, CDR1 is SNHLY and CDR2 FYNNEI. V lost 6 bases to trimming and J lost 3 bases, with 21 bases between them. The CDR3 region has the DNA TGTGCCAGCAGCCCCCCCGCAGGGCTGGCCGCCAATCAGCCCCAGCATTTT. This gives the protein CASSPPAGLAANQPQHF.

This chain connects TRBV5-1 to TRBJ2-1; 8 bases agree with TRBD1. Germline CDR1 reads SGHRS; CDR2 reads YFSETQ. The CDR3 is 17 residues long. J lost 4 bases, V lost 4 bases, and 13 bases had no gene match. In DNA, the CDR3 is TGCGCCAGCAGCCTTTCCCCATCGGGACAGGCTTACAATGAGCAGTTCTTC. Encoded protein: CASSLSPSGQAYNEQFF.

This clone was seen only a few times. This chain connects TRBV19 to TRBJ1-1, with 7 bases that match TRBD1. The germline V gene has CDR1 LNHDA and CDR2 SQIVND (reference sequence). With 4 bases clipped from V and 0 bases from J, the junction kept 2 bases outside the gene matches. This CDR3 has 14 residues. CDR3 coding DNA: TGTGCCAGTAGTAGACAGGGCATGAACACTGAAGCTTTCTTT. This codes for CASSRQGMNTEAFF.

The J gene is TRBJ1-1, the V gene TRBV28, with D unclear. Deletions cut 3 bases from V and 0 bases from J, with 8 bases between. Germline V gene data show CDR1 as MDHEN and CDR2 as SYDVKM. The CDR3 is 14 residues long. This chain's CDR3 is CASSLADVNTEAFF. CDR3 sequence (DNA): TGTGCCAGCAGTTTGGCCGATGTGAACACTGAAGCTTTCTTT. The full variable domain, in which reference TRBV28 and TRBJ1-1 provide the parts outside the CDR3, is DVKVTQSSRYLVKRTGEKVFLECVQDMDHENMFWYRQDPGLGLRLIYFSYDVKMKEKGDIPEGYSVSREKKERFSLILESASTNQTSMYLCASSLADVNTEAFFGQGTRLTVV.

This chain joins TRBV11-2 and TRBJ2-5, with D possibly matching TRBD2 (6 bases). CDR1 and CDR2 (germline): SGHAT, FQNNGV. This CDR3 spans 17 amino acids. Trimming cost V 4 bases and J 1 base, with 19 bases left between them. The CDR3 here is CASSSTSGTPLQETQYF. In DNA form, the CDR3 reads TGTGCCAGCAGCTCCACCTCGGGGACTCCTCTCCAAGAGACCCAGTACTTC.

The chain's CDR3 is CASTLQGGFYEQYF. CDR3 bases: TGTGCCAGCACCCTTCAAGGAGGGTTCTACGAGCAGTACTTC. V and J are TRBV28 and TRBJ2-7, with D perhaps matching TRBD2 (6 bases). Germline CDR1 reads MDHEN; CDR2 reads SYDVKM. V gave up 7 bases and J gave up 3 bases, with 16 bases separating them. CDR3 length: 14 amino acids.

The chain links TRBV5-4 to TRBJ2-3, with D tentatively TRBD2 (5 bases). The CDR3 runs 15 residues. Trimming removed 3 bases at V and 2 bases at J, with 13 bases between. Germline CDR1 and CDR2: SGHNT and YYREEE (reference sequence). The CDR3: CASSSRVGDTDTQYF. The CDR3, as DNA: TGTGCCAGCAGCTCGAGGGTGGGAGACACAGATACGCAGTATTTT. Full variable domain (outside the CDR3, taken from reference TRBV5-4 and TRBJ2-3): ETGVTQSPTHLIKTRGQQVTLRCSSQSGHNTVSWYQQALGQGPQFIFQYYREEENGRGNFPPRFSGLQFPNYSSELNVNALELDDSALYLCASSSRVGDTDTQYFGPGTRLTVL.

The V and J genes are TRBV2 and TRBJ1-1, with D maybe TRBD1 (5 bases). Germline CDR1 is SNHLY and CDR2 is FYNNEI. Deletions cut 7 bases from V and 1 base from J, with 7 bases between. The CDR3 runs 12 residues. In DNA form, the CDR3 reads TGTGCCAGCAACCAGGGGAACACTGAAGCTTTCTTT. Translation gives CASNQGNTEAFF.

The rearrangement joins TRBV7-8 to TRBJ2-5; tentative D call: TRBD1 (6 bases). CDR1 is SGHVS, CDR2 FQNEAQ, per germline. V lost 5 bases and J 3 bases, leaving 13 bases between the germline ends. This CDR3 has 14 amino acids. CDR3 coding DNA: TGTGCCAGCAGCACCCGGGACAACAAAGAGACCCAGTACTTC. This translates into CASSTRDNKETQYF.

The chain uses TRBV2 and TRBJ2-7; maybe TRBD1 (6 bases). Trimming took off 6 bases at V and 0 bases at J, with 12 bases between the two ends. The CDR3 runs 14 residues. Germline values: CDR1 SNHLY, CDR2 FYNNEI. Here the CDR3 DNA reads TGTGCCAGCAGCCCGGACAGAACCTCCTACGAGCAGTACTTC. Translating gives CASSPDRTSYEQYF.

Here the CDR3 DNA reads TGTGCCAGCAGCTTGGAAGCGACAGTGGGAAACACCATATATTTT. The encoded protein is CASSLEATVGNTIYF. The rearrangement joins TRBV5-4 to TRBJ1-3, with a possible D match to TRBD1 (5 bases). Per the germline V gene, CDR1 is SGHNT and CDR2 is YYREEE (reference sequence). Trimming pared 0 bases from V and 4 bases from J, leaving 11 bases between. This CDR3 spans 15 amino acids.

The chain couples TRBV6-2 or TRBV6-3 to TRBJ2-1; 8 bases match TRBD2. The V gene's germline CDR1 is MNHEY and CDR2 SVGEGT. The V gene end was trimmed by 5 bases and the J gene end by 3 bases; junction bases not matched to a gene: 9. The CDR3 contains 16 residues. This CDR3 is CASSTKSGRLYNEQFF. Written as DNA, the CDR3 is TGTGCCAGCAGTACCAAAAGCGGGAGACTCTACAATGAGCAGTTCTTC.

The genes are TRBV25-1 and TRBJ1-3; a possible D gene is TRBD1 (5 bases). V was clipped by 1 base and J by 0 bases, with 13 bases between them. CDR3 length equals 17 residues. The V gene's germline CDR1 is MGHDK and CDR2 SYGVNS. The CDR3 protein is CASSEWGGTFSGNTIYF. The CDR3 DNA follows: TGTGCCAGCAGTGAATGGGGGGGAACCTTCTCTGGAAACACCATATATTTT.

This clone was detected once. This rearrangement joins TRBV28 to TRBJ1-2, with D unclear. The CDR3 length is 12 residues. The V end lost 5 bases, the J end lost 5 bases, and 9 bases lay between the germline ends. CDR1 and CDR2 (germline): MDHEN, SYDVKM. The CDR3: CASSAGRYGYTF. In DNA, the CDR3 is TGTGCCAGCAGTGCGGGGAGGTATGGCTACACCTTC.

The chain links TRBV25-1 to TRBJ2-5; D might be TRBD2 (6 bases). V was shortened by 1 base and J by 3 bases, with 12 bases between the two germline ends. Per germline, CDR1 MGHDK and CDR2 SYGVNS. The CDR3 has 15 residues. The CDR3 loop is CASSESGELKETQYF. CDR3 DNA: TGTGCCAGCAGTGAATCGGGGGAATTAAAAGAGACCCAGTACTTC.

The chain links TRBV12-3 or TRBV12-4 to TRBJ1-2; no clear D. V lost 2 bases to trimming and J lost 8 bases, with 9 bases between them. The CDR3 totals 12 residues. CDR3 loop: CASSLQLGGYTF. The CDR3 region has the DNA TGTGCCAGCAGTTTACAGCTCGGGGGCTACACCTTC.

In nucleotides, the CDR3 is TGTGCCAGCAGCCTATCGGGGGGTGGCTACACCTTC. This codes for CASSLSGGGYTF. This chain links TRBV28 with TRBJ1-2, with D perhaps TRBD1 (5 bases). Germline V CDR1 and CDR2: MDHEN, SYDVKM. V lost 6 bases and J lost 7, with 12 bases in between. The CDR3 totals 12 residues.

The chain recombines TRBV15 with TRBJ1-4, with D possibly being TRBD1 (5 bases). Trimming pared 0 bases from V and 4 bases from J, leaving 9 bases between. Germline-derived CDR1 and CDR2 are LNHNV and YYDKDF (reference sequence). The CDR3 has 15 residues. CDR3 sequence: CATSRDKGNNEKLFF. Written as DNA, the CDR3 is TGTGCCACCAGCAGAGATAAGGGGAATAATGAAAAACTGTTTTTT.

This sequence joins TRBV2 and TRBJ2-3, with 10 nucleotides matching TRBD2. The germline V gene encodes CDR1 SNHLY and CDR2 FYNNEI. This CDR3 contains 13 residues. V dropped 9 bases and J dropped 7; count of bases not matched to a gene: 7. CDR3 residues: CAREAGGPNTQYF. DNA of the CDR3: TGTGCCAGGGAAGCGGGGGGGCCGAATACGCAGTATTTT. Drawing the rest from reference TRBV2 and TRBJ2-3, the complete variable domain is EPEVTQTPSHQVTQMGQEVILRCVPISNHLYFYWYRQILGQKVEFLVSFYNNEISEKSEIFDDQFSVERPDGSNFTLKIRSTKLEDSAMYFCAREAGGPNTQYFGPGTRLTVL.

CDR3 in DNA: TGTGCCTGGGCTCTAGCGTTGAAGGAGACCCAGTACTTC. Its translation is CAWALALKETQYF. The gene calls are TRBV30 and TRBJ2-5; TRBD2 might be the D (6 bases). V was trimmed by 5 bases and J by 5 bases, leaving 15 bases between them. Germline V gene sequence: CDR1 GTSNPN, CDR2 SVGIG (reference sequence). This CDR3 has 13 amino acids.

This chain joins TRBV3-1 (or the pseudogene TRBV3-2) and TRBJ2-5, with TRBD2 matching 10 bases. This CDR3 is built from 18 residues. Germline V gene data show CDR1 as LGHDT and CDR2 as YNNKEL (reference sequence). V lost 0 bases, J lost 1 base, and 8 bases stayed unmatched. The CDR3 reads CASSQDWSQRGGQETQYF. CDR3 coding DNA: TGTGCCAGCAGCCAAGATTGGAGCCAGCGGGGGGGCCAAGAGACCCAGTACTTC.

This rearrangement joins TRBV6-1 to TRBJ2-7; TRBD1 matches 8 bases. Trimming took 4 bases from V and 2 from J; bases not matched to a gene: 10. Germline values: CDR1 MNHNS, CDR2 SASEGT. The CDR3 has 16 residues. CDR3 protein: CASSGSGGRLTYEQYF. Written as DNA, the CDR3 is TGTGCCAGCAGTGGGTCAGGGGGCCGACTTACCTACGAGCAGTACTTC.

The chain uses TRBV5-4 and TRBJ2-5; perhaps TRBD2 as D (5 bases). The CDR3 runs to 15 residues. Germline V gene data show CDR1 as SGHNT and CDR2 as YYREEE (reference sequence). V was clipped by 1 base and J by 1 base, with 11 bases between them. CDR3 DNA sequence: TGTGCCAGCAGCTTGCCGGGGTCGATCCAAGAGACCCAGTACTTC. Translated: CASSLPGSIQETQYF.